This passage covers 5 T cell receptor beta chains from one sample sequenced in a study of OX40 agonist ivuxolimab in advanced cancers. Data came from immunoSEQ multiplex PCR; TCRdb stores just in-frame clones and leaves some out. This sample yields about 43,000 clones, of which around 86% are seen a single time; 30% to 45% belongs to the top ten. The sequences come from CD4+ or CD8+ T cells sorted from blood, collected in a trial of the OX40 agonist ivuxolimab. Every receptor here comes from an adult with an advanced solid tumor such as melanoma, head and neck, liver or kidney cancer.

The rearrangement links TRBV5-4 to TRBJ2-3, with a tentative D call TRBD2 (6 bases). In germline, CDR1 is SGHNT, CDR2 YYREEE (reference sequence). V lost 1 base and J 3 bases, leaving 12 bases between the germline ends. CDR3 length: 15 amino acids. The CDR3 sequence: CASSLKLSGTDTQYF. The CDR3 DNA is TGTGCCAGCAGCTTGAAGCTTAGCGGAACAGATACGCAGTATTTT.

This chain joins TRBV7-9 and TRBJ1-4, with D possibly matching TRBD1 (5 bases). CDR1 and CDR2 from the germline V gene are SEHNR and FQNEAQ (reference sequence). The CDR3 sequence is 15 residues long. Trimming took off 4 bases at V and 7 bases at J, with 16 bases between the two ends. CDR3 DNA sequence: TGTGCCAGCAGCTCATCCCTAAGGGGTTCTGAAAAACTGTTTTTT. Its protein is CASSSSLRGSEKLFF.

The V call is TRBV2, the J call TRBJ2-2; 8 nucleotides align to TRBD1. In germline, CDR1 is SNHLY, CDR2 FYNNEI. Unmatched junction bases numbered 4, after V lost 5 bases and J lost 5 bases. The CDR3 is 14 residues long. The CDR3: CASSTRQGTGELFF. As DNA, the CDR3 is TGTGCCAGCAGTACAAGACAGGGGACCGGGGAGCTGTTTTTT.

The CDR3 DNA is TGTGCCAGCAGCTTAGATCCCGCCCGAGATGAGCAGTTCTTC. This encodes CASSLDPARDEQFF. The chain joins TRBV11-2 to TRBJ2-1; D is unclear. V gave up 0 bases and J gave up 8 bases, with 11 bases separating them. Germline values: CDR1 SGHAT, CDR2 FQNNGV. The CDR3 consists of 14 residues. Looking up the rest from reference TRBV11-2 and TRBJ2-1 gives the full variable domain: EAGVAQSPRYKIIEKRQSVAFWCNPISGHATLYWYQQILGQGPKLLIQFQNNGVVDDSQLPKDRFSAERLKGVDSTLKIQPAKLEDSAVYLCASSLDPARDEQFFGPGTRLTVL.

This clone is classed as large. The chain is built from TRBV28 and TRBJ2-2; 7 positions match TRBD1. The CDR3 length is 11 residues. Per germline, CDR1 MDHEN and CDR2 SYDVKM. Trimming at V came to 5 bases and at J to 9 bases, leaving 0 bases not matched to a gene. This CDR3 reads CASSRGRELFF. The CDR3 DNA sequence: TGTGCCAGCAGTAGGGGGCGGGAGCTGTTTTTT.